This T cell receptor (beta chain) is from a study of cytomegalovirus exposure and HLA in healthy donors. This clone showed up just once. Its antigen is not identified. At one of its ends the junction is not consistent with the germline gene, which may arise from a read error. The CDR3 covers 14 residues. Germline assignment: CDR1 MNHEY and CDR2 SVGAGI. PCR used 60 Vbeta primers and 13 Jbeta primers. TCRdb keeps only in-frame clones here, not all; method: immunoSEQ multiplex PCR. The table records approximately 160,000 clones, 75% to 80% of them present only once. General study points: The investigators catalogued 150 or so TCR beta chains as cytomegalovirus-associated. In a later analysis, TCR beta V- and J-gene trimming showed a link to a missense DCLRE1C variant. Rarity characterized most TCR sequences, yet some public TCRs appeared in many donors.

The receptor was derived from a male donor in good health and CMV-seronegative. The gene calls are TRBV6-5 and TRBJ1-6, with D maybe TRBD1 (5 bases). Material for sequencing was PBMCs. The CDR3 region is CATLKGRTDSPLHF. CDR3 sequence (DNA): TGCGCGACCCTTAAGGGGCGGACCGATTCACCCCTCCACTTT.